Listed here are 7 T cell receptor beta chains from one sample, sequenced in a study of blood T cell repertoires in COVID-19 (dated by TCRdb to 2019 to 2021). The library was prepared using the immunoSEQ multiplex PCR assay. TCRdb re-hosts the immuneACCESS table, in-frame sequences only. Its copies lack some clones; in the studies checked, an unresolved V gene accounts for under half of them, and the cause for the rest is not known. This sample is represented by roughly 69,000 clones; approximately 81% of them were singletons. The ten largest make up 3% to 4.5% of the sample. Sequenced material: PBMCs or T cells enriched from blood (not recorded which). These TCRs come from a woman aged 40 to 50 with acute COVID-19.

The chain recombines TRBV28 with TRBJ2-7; tentatively, D is TRBD1 (5 bases). Germline loops: CDR1 MDHEN, CDR2 SYDVKM. Trimming took off 3 bases at V and 4 bases at J, with 7 bases between the two ends. This CDR3 is built from 12 residues. The CDR3 here is CASSFAGYEQYV. The DNA of the CDR3 is TGTGCCAGCAGTTTTGCAGGGTACGAGCAGTACGTC.

This CDR3 reads CASSPDFSNQMQETQYF. The CDR3 nucleotides are TGCGCCAGCAGCCCCGATTTTAGCAACCAGATGCAAGAGACCCAGTACTTC. The rearrangement uses TRBV4-1 and TRBJ2-5; D unclear. The V and J ends lost 4 bases and 2 bases respectively, with 20 bases between them. The length of the CDR3 is 17 residues. From germline, CDR1 is MGHRA and CDR2 YSYEKL.

The chain has TRBV15 and TRBJ1-5; D is possibly TRBD1 (5 bases). The CDR3 has 16 residues. Trimming pared 2 bases from V and 6 bases from J, leaving 17 bases between. From germline, CDR1 is LNHNV and CDR2 YYDKDF (reference sequence). The CDR3 loop reads CATSRTPRAGSQPQHF. As DNA, the CDR3 is TGTGCCACCAGCAGAACCCCCAGGGCAGGTTCTCAGCCCCAGCATTTT.

This chain joins TRBV5-4 and TRBJ1-4, with 7 bases matching TRBD1. CDR3 length equals 15 residues. V shed 0 bases and J 3 bases; nucleotides not matched to a gene: 2. Looked up from germline, CDR1 is SGHNT and CDR2 is YYREEE (reference sequence). The CDR3 reads CASSLETGSNEKLFF. The CDR3 nucleotides read TGTGCCAGCAGCTTGGAGACAGGGTCTAATGAAAAACTGTTTTTT.

The chain has TRBV9 and TRBJ2-3; TRBD1 matches at 8 bases. Losses at the gene ends were 3 bases for V and 3 bases for J; bases not matched to a gene: 6. The CDR3 has 15 amino acids. Germline CDR1 and CDR2: SGDLS and YYNGEE. The CDR3 nucleotides read TGTGCCAGCAGCGAATCAGACAGGGGTACAGATACGCAGTATTTT. It specifies CASSESDRGTDTQYF.

V gene TRBV6-5 combines with J gene TRBJ2-3, with a possible D match to TRBD2 (6 bases). V lost 10 bases, J lost 6 bases, and 20 bases lay in between. Germline-derived CDR1 and CDR2 are MNHEY and SVGAGI. The CDR3 consists of 14 residues. The CDR3 protein is CATKPPGRSDTQYF. The CDR3 DNA reads as TGTGCCACCAAACCCCCCGGGAGATCGGATACGCAGTATTTT.

The rearrangement links TRBV5-1 to TRBJ2-2, with 7 bases fitting TRBD2. V gave up 2 bases and J gave up 4 bases; unmatched junction bases: 2. CDR3 length: 14 amino acids. CDR1 and CDR2 (germline): SGHRS, YFSETQ. CDR3 amino acids: CASSLPGGTGELFF. The CDR3, as DNA: TGCGCCAGCAGCTTACCGGGGGGCACCGGGGAGCTGTTTTTT.